The present T cell receptor beta chain was sequenced within a study of CD8+ T cells in alopecia areata (dated by TCRdb to 2016 to 2018). Regarding the research as a whole: The treated patients took part in an open-label pilot trial in which moderate-to-severe alopecia areata was treated with oral tofacitinib at 5 to 10 mg twice daily. Tofacitinib was given for 6 to 18 months, followed by 6 months of follow-up off drug to assess delayed response and recurrence. In treated patients, disease severity was measured using the SALT score, which gives the percentage of scalp surface area affected. In both human patients and the C3H/HeJ mouse model, the study applied high-throughput TCRbeta sequencing to look at T cell clonal expansion in alopecia areata. In humans, TCRbeta sequencing was performed on scalp tissue and on sorted CD4+ and CD8+ peripheral blood T cells from healthy controls and from patients with patchy or totalis/universalis alopecia areata. Biopsies were taken from tofacitinib-treated patients at baseline and again at 4 and 24 weeks into treatment, and several of those patients also had a later scalp biopsy. Clonality in the scalp was compared among normal scalp (n=4), patchy alopecia areata scalp (n=8), and alopecia totalis/universalis scalp (n=8). The RNA source kit depended on sample type: the PAXgene miRNA kit for fixed scalp, the miRNeasy kit for PBMCs, and the RNeasy kit for mouse skin. TCRbeta CDR3 regions were amplified by immunoSEQ multiplex PCR using 35 Vbeta forward and 13 Jbeta reverse primers.

As for this clone: The clone's antigen remains unknown. No base qualities exist here, and no much larger clone lies one base off it.

Broader findings and caveats from the paper: Many expanded lesional clones persisted in scalp and blood during tofacitinib treatment, which may partly explain relapse after stopping treatment. The treated cohort was small, with a single nonresponder, so links between baseline CD8+ expansion and response need larger studies. Unlike mouse skin, where gammadelta T cells dominate, normal human skin contains resident alphabeta T cells that get sequenced too, which complicates analysis of the scalp TCR repertoire. Higher clonality and more expanded CD8+ clones were observed in lesional scalp than in normal scalp, particularly in alopecia totalis/universalis, a finding suggestive of antigenic drive. Compared with mice, TCR sequences shared between patients were less clear, possibly partly because of HLA diversity across the patient population. Scalp clonality and the number of expanded CD8+ clones among the top 100 scalp clones were significantly decreased by tofacitinib.

The intended sense of this specimen's treatment or condition label: oral pan-JAK inhibitor, 5-10 mg twice daily. Lesional scalp punch biopsies and peripheral blood were obtained from alopecia areata patients. PBMCs were isolated by density centrifugation and stained for CD3, CD4 and CD8, and CD4+ and CD8+ T cells were sorted on a FACSAria. The library was built by means of the immunoSEQ multiplex PCR assay. For TCR sequencing, RNA was extracted from every sample and reverse transcribed into cDNA to serve as template. First-strand cDNA was synthesized with SuperScript III using a 2:1 mix of oligo-dT and random hexamers. A synthetic immune receptor repertoire was used to assess amplification bias, and residual bias was removed computationally. The study's own analysis went as follows. After raw reads were preprocessed to remove errors, the CDR3 was defined following IMGT conventions as running from the conserved cysteine to phenylalanine. Clonality was computed by normalizing Shannon entropy by log2 of the number of productive unique TCRs and subtracting the result from 1. Whether each scalp clone was CD4 or CD8 was inferred by checking scalp TCRbeta sequences against the CD4 and CD8 repertoires from sorted blood. Not all clones reach the TCRdb copy of this immuneACCESS table, which keeps in-frame sequences only. Checked studies attribute under half of the gap to unresolved V genes and leave the rest unexplained. For V, J and clone size, that table is used; D and trimming come from the DNA. This sample comprises about 190,000 clones, more than 55% of them detected only once. The top ten hold about 1.3% of the sample.

The CDR3 covers 9 residues, taking in both the cysteine and the phenylalanine. Of the read, only the CDR3 DNA is kept; its 27 bases are in frame from base 1. Trimming takes 2 bases from V and 7 bases from J, and the germline ends sit 0 bases apart. Via the germline V gene, CDR1 is SQVTM and CDR2 ANQGSEA. In this chain, TRBV29-1 is recombined with TRBJ2-1; the D gene is unclear. This TCR was sampled from a human donor with alopecia areata. The specimen was CD4+ T cells sorted from blood, collected around week 50, from a patient treated with tofacitinib. CDR3 sequence: CSVENEQFF. The DNA sequence is TGCAGCGTTGAAAATGAGCAGTTCTTC.